Listed below are T cell receptor beta chains from one sample, sequenced in a study of CD8 T cells in Susac syndrome. A single record per CDR3 protein comes from TCRdb applying MiXCR to the immunoSEQ multiplex PCR reads. In the table there are approximately 120,000 distinct CDR3 sequences, 90% to 96% of which are singletons. Sequencing was done on a sample of CD4+ T cells from PBMCs. Receptors originate from a human donor in good health. Both conserved end residues are part of each CDR3. Fields, in order: J gene, D gene, V gene, CDR3 protein. The D gene is left open where the match is weak.

>TRBJ2-6|NA|TRBV9
CASSPKASSLARGANVLTF
>TRBJ2-5|NA|TRBV5-6
CASSSGMETQYF
>TRBJ1-1|TRBD1|TRBV7-9
CASSPYRGTEAFF
>TRBJ1-2|NA|TRBV7-8
CASSLAGIGYTF
>TRBJ2-1|NA|TRBV12-3/TRBV12-4
CASSTDTYNEQFF
>TRBJ2-5|NA|TRBV6-1
CASRINTGLETQYF
>TRBJ2-1|NA|TRBV6-2/TRBV6-3
CASGLSQSYNEQFF
>TRBJ1-2|TRBD1|TRBV20-1
CSARAETGGYGGYTF
>TRBJ1-1|TRBD1|TRBV3-1
CASRGDRVNTEAFF
>TRBJ2-2|NA|TRBV6-2/TRBV6-3
CASSLWSLDTGELFF
>TRBJ2-2|TRBD1|TRBV12-3/TRBV12-4
CASRLTGLGGELFF
>TRBJ2-2|TRBD1|TRBV19
CAIREGALHTGELFF